These 8 T cell receptor beta chains came from one sample sequenced in a study of early T cells in non-severe SARS-CoV-2 infection. TCRdb reanalysed the 5' RACE reads using MiXCR and keeps one entry per CDR3 protein. The profile shows around 28,000 distinct CDR3 sequences, approximately 5.9% of them singletons. Sequenced input: whole blood. Receptors were obtained from an adult who was a healthcare worker with PCR-confirmed SARS-CoV-2 infection or an uninfected control (not recorded which).

This clonotype has ten or more counts. This chain connects TRBV25-1 to TRBJ2-4; 11 bases match TRBD2. Per the germline V gene, CDR1 is MGHDK and CDR2 is SYGVNS. The CDR3 extends over 16 amino acids. With V trimmed by 4 bases and J by 11 bases, 13 bases remained unmatched. The CDR3 spells CASSALDPGTSGLQYF. The CDR3 DNA sequence: TGTGCCAGCAGTGCACTGGATCCAGGGACTAGCGGTCTTCAGTACTTC.

The V and J genes are TRBV5-4 and TRBJ2-5; the D is unclear. CDR3 length: 13 amino acids. V lost 7 bases and J lost 3, with 13 bases in between. Germline CDR1 reads SGHNT; CDR2 reads YYREEE (reference sequence). CDR3 sequence: CASASTPEETQYF. CDR3 nucleotides: TGTGCCAGCGCTAGTACTCCCGAAGAGACCCAGTACTTC.

The sample holds many counts of this clonotype. The chain's CDR3 is CASSFYQADTQYF. CDR3 DNA sequence: TGTGCCAGCAGCTTTTACCAGGCAGATACGCAGTATTTT. The rearrangement joins TRBV11-2 to TRBJ2-3; D gene ambiguous. There are 13 residues in the CDR3. Germline V lookup: CDR1 SGHAT, CDR2 FQNNGV. V gave up 3 bases and J gave up 4 bases, with 8 bases separating them.

This clonotype showed up just a few times. The genes are TRBV20-1 and TRBJ2-7; tentatively, D is TRBD1 (7 bases). V was clipped by 3 bases and J by 3 bases, with 15 bases between them. The CDR3 is 14 amino acids. From germline, CDR1 is DFQATT and CDR2 SNEGSKA (reference sequence). This CDR3 is CSASEQGGYYEQYF. The DNA of the CDR3 is TGCAGTGCTAGTGAGCAGGGGGGATACTACGAGCAGTACTTC.

This clonotype was counted a few times. V and J are TRBV7-6 and TRBJ2-2; 8 nucleotides line up with TRBD1. Germline V CDR1 and CDR2: SGHVS, FNYEAQ. The CDR3 is 16 residues long. Trimming at V came to 5 bases and at J to 5 bases, leaving 10 bases not matched to a gene. The CDR3 is CASSTRQGRFTGELFF. In DNA form, the CDR3 reads TGTGCCAGCAGCACTCGACAGGGGCGGTTTACCGGGGAGCTGTTTTTT.

This clonotype appeared many times. The chain recombines TRBV6-5 with TRBJ2-1; 9 nucleotides agree with TRBD2. CDR3 length: 15 residues. Germline loops: CDR1 MNHEY, CDR2 SVGAGI. Germline trimming cut 4 bases from V and 5 bases from J; bases unmatched to any gene: 6. The CDR3 protein is CASSWAGGPHNEQFF. The CDR3 DNA reads as TGTGCCAGCAGTTGGGCGGGAGGGCCTCACAATGAGCAGTTCTTC.

This clonotype has a count of ten or more. The J gene is TRBJ1-5, the V gene TRBV20-1; 8 nucleotides agree with TRBD1. The germline CDR1 and CDR2 sequences are DFQATT and SNEGSKA (reference sequence). This CDR3 region has 17 residues. V was clipped by 3 bases and J by 4 bases; unmatched bases: 14. In DNA, the CDR3 is TGCAGTGCTAGCGATAGCGGCCGGACAGGGTTTAATCAGCCCCAGCATTTT. Translation gives CSASDSGRTGFNQPQHF.

This clonotype has at least ten counts. J is TRBJ1-2 and V is TRBV5-4; no firm D call. Germline V lookup: CDR1 SGHNT, CDR2 YYREEE (reference sequence). Trimming left V 5 bases short and J 8 bases short, with 25 bases between. CDR3 size: 16 residues. CDR3 sequence (DNA): TGTGCCAGCAGTGAGGGTGCCAGCCCAACCCGCCGAGGCTACACCTTC. It specifies CASSEGASPTRRGYTF. The variable domain in full, completed from reference TRBV5-4 and TRBJ1-2, reads ETGVTQSPTHLIKTRGQQVTLRCSSQSGHNTVSWYQQALGQGPQFIFQYYREEENGRGNFPPRFSGLQFPNYSSELNVNALELDDSALYLCASSEGASPTRRGYTFGSGTRLTVV.